This T cell receptor (beta chain) was obtained from a study of cytomegalovirus exposure and HLA in healthy donors. Trimming removed 4 bases from V and 3 bases from J; junction bases left unmatched: 4. CDR1 and CDR2 from the germline V gene are SEHNR and FQNEAQ (reference sequence). This CDR3 contains 16 residues. Clones were read by immunoSEQ multiplex PCR, and TCRdb kept only the in-frame ones, dropping some. This table has 250,000 to 350,000 clones, around 90% appearing once. Sequenced input: PBMCs. This sequence was found in a woman aged 25-40 years in good health and CMV-seropositive. The V call is TRBV7-9, the J call TRBJ2-5, with 14 bases aligning to TRBD2. CDR3 bases: TGTGCCAGCAGCTCCGGGGGACTAGCGGGAGAAGAGACCCAGTACTTC. Amino acid sequence: CASSSGGLAGEETQYF.